The sample holds one count of the clone carrying this T cell receptor (beta chain). Its target is not known. The sample comes from a study of T cells in localized non-small cell lung cancer. The study's findings and limits: Among the tissues sampled, uninvolved adjacent lung had the highest T cell clonality, above tumor.

Per the germline V gene, CDR1 is SNHLY and CDR2 is FYNNEI. The CDR3 totals 15 residues. V trimming: 3 bases; J trimming: 5 bases; junction bases outside the gene matches: 8. Sequencing used immunoSEQ multiplex PCR; TCRdb keeps in-frame clones, though not all of them. The repertoire holds 35,000 to 45,000 clones, roughly 79% seen once, with about 7% in the top ten. The source is a male donor aged 60 or older with stage II lung adenocarcinoma. The source was peripheral blood mononuclear cells, collected before any cancer treatment. The genes are TRBV2 and TRBJ1-2; 8 positions match TRBD1. Written as DNA, the CDR3 is TGTGCCAGCAGTGACCAGGGGGCTCCCAAATATGGCTACACCTTC. This codes for CASSDQGAPKYGYTF.